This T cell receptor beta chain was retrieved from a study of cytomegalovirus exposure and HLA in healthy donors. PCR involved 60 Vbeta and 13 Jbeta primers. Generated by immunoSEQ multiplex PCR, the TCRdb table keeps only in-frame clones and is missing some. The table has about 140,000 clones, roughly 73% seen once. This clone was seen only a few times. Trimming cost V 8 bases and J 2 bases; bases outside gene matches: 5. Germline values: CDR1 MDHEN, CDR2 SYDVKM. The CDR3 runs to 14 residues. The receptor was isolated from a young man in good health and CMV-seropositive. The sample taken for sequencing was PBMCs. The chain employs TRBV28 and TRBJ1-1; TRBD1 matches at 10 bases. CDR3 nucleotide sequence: TGTGCCAGCTTGACAGGGGGCTCAAACACTGAAGCTTTCTTT. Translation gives CASLTGGSNTEAFF.